This TCR beta chain was observed in a study of T cell changes during pregnancy in multiple sclerosis. TCRdb's copy holds only in-frame clones and misses some; the assay was immunoSEQ multiplex PCR. In the table there are about 36,000 clones, around 92% of which are singletons. This CDR3 has 16 amino acids. CDR1 is MNHEY, CDR2 SMNVEV, per germline (reference sequence). V was shortened by 1 base and J by 2 bases, with 14 bases between the two germline ends. Specimen: CD4+ T cells from peripheral blood mononuclear cells, collected in the third trimester of pregnancy. The clonotype was recovered from a female donor in good health, enrolled as a control in a pregnancy study. This chain links TRBV27 with TRBJ1-2; D is possibly TRBD1 (6 bases). Written as DNA, the CDR3 is TGTGCCAGCAGTTTATGGTCAGGACAGCTCAACTATGGCTACACCTTC. Translating it yields CASSLWSGQLNYGYTF.